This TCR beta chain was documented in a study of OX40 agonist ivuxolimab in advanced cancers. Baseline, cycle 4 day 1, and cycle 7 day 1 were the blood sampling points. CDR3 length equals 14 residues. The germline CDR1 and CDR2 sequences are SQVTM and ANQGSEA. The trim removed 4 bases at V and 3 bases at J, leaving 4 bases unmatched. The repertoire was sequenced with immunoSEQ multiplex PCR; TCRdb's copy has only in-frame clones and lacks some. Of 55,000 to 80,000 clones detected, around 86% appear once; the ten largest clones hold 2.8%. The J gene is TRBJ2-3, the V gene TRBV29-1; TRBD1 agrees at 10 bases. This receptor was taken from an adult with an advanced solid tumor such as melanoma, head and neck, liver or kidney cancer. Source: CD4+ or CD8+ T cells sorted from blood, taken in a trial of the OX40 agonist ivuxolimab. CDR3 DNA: TGCAGCGTTGGGGGACAGGGGAAGACAGATACGCAGTATTTT. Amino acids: CSVGGQGKTDTQYF.